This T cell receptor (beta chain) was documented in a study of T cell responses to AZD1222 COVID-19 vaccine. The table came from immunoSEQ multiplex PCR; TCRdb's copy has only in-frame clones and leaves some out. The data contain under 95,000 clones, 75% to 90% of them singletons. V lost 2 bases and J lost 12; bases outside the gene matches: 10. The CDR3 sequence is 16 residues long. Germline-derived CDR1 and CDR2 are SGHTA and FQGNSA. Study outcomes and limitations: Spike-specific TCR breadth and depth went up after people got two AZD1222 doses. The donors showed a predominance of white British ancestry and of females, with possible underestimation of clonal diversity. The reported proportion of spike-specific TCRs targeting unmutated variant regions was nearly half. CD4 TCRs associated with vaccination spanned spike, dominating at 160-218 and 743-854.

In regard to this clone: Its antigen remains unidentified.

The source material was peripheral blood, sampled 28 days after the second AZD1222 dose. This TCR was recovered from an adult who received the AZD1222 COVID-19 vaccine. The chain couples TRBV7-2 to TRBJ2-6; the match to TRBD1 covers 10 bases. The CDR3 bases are TGTGCCAGCAGCTTAAGTCCCGGGACAGGGGTCTCCGTCCTGACTTTC. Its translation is CASSLSPGTGVSVLTF.